Shown below are 4 T cell receptor beta chains from a single sample sequenced in a study of CD8+ T cells in alopecia areata. Extraction of RNA preceded its reverse transcription into cDNA, which served as the sequencing template. The repertoire was sequenced with immunoSEQ multiplex PCR; TCRdb's copy has only in-frame clones and lacks some. The repertoire has almost 250,000 clones, about two thirds of them found once; the top ten carry 0.95% to 1.5%. The sequencing used CD4+ T cells sorted from blood, collected at week 0. These receptor sequences come from a human donor with alopecia areata.

A remark on this clone: One junction end disagrees with the germline gene, perhaps due to a read error. The chain joins TRBV7-3 to TRBJ2-7, with a weak D call TRBD2 (6 bases). The CDR3 covers 13 residues. In germline, CDR1 is SGHTA, CDR2 FQGTGA. Here the CDR3 reads CASSLTTSSEQYF. For the CDR3, the DNA is TGTGCCAGCAGCCTAACAACTAGCTCCGAGCAGTACTTC.

This rearrangement joins TRBV19 to TRBJ1-5, with TRBD1 matching over 9 bases. The CDR3 extends over 13 amino acids. V shed 8 bases and J 3 bases; nucleotides not matched to a gene: 2. The germline CDR1 and CDR2 sequences are LNHDA and SQIVND (reference sequence). CDR3 loop: CASGTGNNQPQHF. Written as DNA, the CDR3 is TGTGCCAGTGGGACAGGGAACAATCAGCCCCAGCATTTT.

The chain joins TRBV6-5 to TRBJ2-5; D remains unclear. The length of the CDR3 is 15 residues. The germline CDR1 and CDR2 sequences are MNHEY and SVGAGI. The V and J ends lost 5 bases and 5 bases respectively, with 18 bases between them. CDR3 amino acids: CASSPLARPNETQYF. For the CDR3, the DNA is TGTGCCAGCAGTCCCTTAGCCAGACCGAATGAGACCCAGTACTTC.

The chain is built from TRBV25-1 and TRBJ2-5, with D uncertain. Germline V gives CDR1 MGHDK, CDR2 SYGVNS. The CDR3 consists of 12 residues. Between the trimmed V and J ends, which lost 2 bases and 9 bases, there was a span of 10 bases. In nucleotides, the CDR3 is TGTGCCAGCAGTGAAAATTTGGTGGCCCAGTACTTC. It codes for CASSENLVAQYF.